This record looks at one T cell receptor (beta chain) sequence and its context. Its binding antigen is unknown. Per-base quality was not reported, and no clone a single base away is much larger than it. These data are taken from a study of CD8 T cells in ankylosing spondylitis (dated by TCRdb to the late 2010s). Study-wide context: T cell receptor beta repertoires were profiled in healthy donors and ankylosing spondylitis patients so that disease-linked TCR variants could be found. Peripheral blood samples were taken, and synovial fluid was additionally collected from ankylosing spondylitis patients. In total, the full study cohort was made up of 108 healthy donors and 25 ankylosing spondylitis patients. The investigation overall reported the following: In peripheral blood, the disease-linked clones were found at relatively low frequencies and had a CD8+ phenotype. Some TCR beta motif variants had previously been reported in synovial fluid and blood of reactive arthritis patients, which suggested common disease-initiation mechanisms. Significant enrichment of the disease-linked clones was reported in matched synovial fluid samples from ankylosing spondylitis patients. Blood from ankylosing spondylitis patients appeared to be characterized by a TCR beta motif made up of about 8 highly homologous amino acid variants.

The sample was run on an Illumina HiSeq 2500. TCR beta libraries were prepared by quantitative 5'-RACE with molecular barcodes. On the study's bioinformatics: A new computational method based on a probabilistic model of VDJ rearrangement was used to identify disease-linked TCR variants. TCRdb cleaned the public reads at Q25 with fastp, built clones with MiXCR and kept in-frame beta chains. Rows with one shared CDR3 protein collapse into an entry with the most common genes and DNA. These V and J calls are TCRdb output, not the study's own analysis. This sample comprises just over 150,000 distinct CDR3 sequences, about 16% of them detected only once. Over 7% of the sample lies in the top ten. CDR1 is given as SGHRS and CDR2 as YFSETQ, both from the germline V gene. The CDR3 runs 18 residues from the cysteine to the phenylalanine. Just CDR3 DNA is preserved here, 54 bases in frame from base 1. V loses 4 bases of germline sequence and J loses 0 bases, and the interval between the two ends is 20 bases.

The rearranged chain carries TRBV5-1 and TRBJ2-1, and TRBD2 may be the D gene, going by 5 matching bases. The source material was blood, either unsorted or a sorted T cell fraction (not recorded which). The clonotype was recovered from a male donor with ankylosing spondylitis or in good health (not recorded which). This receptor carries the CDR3 CASSTQEVRAASYNEQFF. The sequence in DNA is TGCGCCAGCAGCACCCAGGAAGTGCGGGCAGCCTCCTACAATGAGCAGTTCTTC.